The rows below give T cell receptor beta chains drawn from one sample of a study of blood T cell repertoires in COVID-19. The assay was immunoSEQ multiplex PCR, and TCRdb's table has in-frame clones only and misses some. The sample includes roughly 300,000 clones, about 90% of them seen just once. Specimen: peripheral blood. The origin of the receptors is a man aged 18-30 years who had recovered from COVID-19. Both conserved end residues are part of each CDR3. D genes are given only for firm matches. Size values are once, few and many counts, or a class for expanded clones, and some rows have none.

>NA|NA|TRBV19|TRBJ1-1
CASSIVEGANTEAFF
TGTGCCAGTAGTATAGTAGAAGGGGCGAACACTGAAGCTTTCTTT
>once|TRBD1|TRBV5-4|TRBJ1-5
CASSEQGAQQPQHF
TGTGCCAGCAGCGAACAGGGGGCACAACAGCCCCAGCATTTT
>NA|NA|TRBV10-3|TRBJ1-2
CAISEDGGGYGYTF
TGTGCCATCAGTGAGGATGGGGGGGGCTATGGCTACACCTTC
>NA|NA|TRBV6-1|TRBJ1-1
CASSEIRAGTTQAFF
TGTGCCAGCAGTGAAATTCGGGCGGGGACTACTCAAGCTTTCTTT
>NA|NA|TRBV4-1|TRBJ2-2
CASSQVPPPLETANTGELFF
TGCGCCAGCAGCCAAGTCCCCCCCCCACTGGAGACCGCGAACACCGGGGAGCTGTTTTTT
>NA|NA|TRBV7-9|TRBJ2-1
CARAGVGNEQFF
TGTGCCCGGGCCGGGGTGGGGAATGAGCAGTTCTTC
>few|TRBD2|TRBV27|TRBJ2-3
CASSTPPGSGADTQYF
TGTGCCAGCAGTACACCACCGGGTAGCGGGGCAGATACGCAGTATTTT
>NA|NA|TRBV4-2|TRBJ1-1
CASSQEWAGRSEAFF
TGTGCCAGCAGCCAAGAGTGGGCAGGGAGGTCTGAAGCTTTCTTT
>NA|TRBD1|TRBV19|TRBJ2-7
CASSIAGQGAYEQYF
TGTGCCAGTAGTATAGCGGGACAGGGGGCCTACGAGCAGTACTTC
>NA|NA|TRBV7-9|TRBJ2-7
CASSSSARQTYEQYF
TGTGCCAGCAGCTCAAGCGCGAGACAGACCTACGAGCAGTACTTC
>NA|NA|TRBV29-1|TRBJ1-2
CSVERGGYGYTF
TGCAGCGTTGAGAGGGGGGGGTATGGCTACACCTTC
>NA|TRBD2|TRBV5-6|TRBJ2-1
CASLPGGGARKEFF
TGTGCCAGCCTACCCGGCGGGGGGGCGCGTAAGGAGTTCTTC
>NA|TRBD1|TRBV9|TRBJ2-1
CASSVAGTGGFDEQFF
TGTGCCAGCAGCGTAGCTGGGACAGGGGGCTTCGACGAGCAGTTCTTC
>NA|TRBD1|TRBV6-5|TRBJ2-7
CASSKIQGAASEQYF
TGTGCCAGCAGTAAAATACAGGGGGCGGCGAGCGAGCAGTACTTC
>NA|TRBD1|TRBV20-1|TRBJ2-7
CSASWTGDYEQYF
TGCAGTGCTAGTTGGACAGGGGATTACGAGCAGTACTTC
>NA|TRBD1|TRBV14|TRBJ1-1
CASSGNRGGTEAFF
TGTGCCAGCAGCGGGAACAGGGGTGGCACTGAAGCTTTCTTT
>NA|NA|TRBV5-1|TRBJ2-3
CAGRTVPGDTQYF
TGCGCCGGCAGGACGGTCCCAGGAGATACGCAGTATTTT
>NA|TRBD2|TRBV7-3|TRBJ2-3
CASSLLAGGPDTQYF
TGTGCCAGCAGCTTACTAGCGGGAGGGCCAGATACGCAGTATTTT
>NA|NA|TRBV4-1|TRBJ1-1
CASSQVDRNTEAFF
TGCGCCAGCAGCCAAGTAGACAGGAACACTGAAGCTTTCTTT
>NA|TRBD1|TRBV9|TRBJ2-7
CASSVTGTSSYEQYF
TGTGCCAGCAGCGTGACAGGGACAAGCTCCTACGAGCAGTACTTC